This T cell receptor beta chain came from a study of T cell repertoires in cytomegalovirus infection. General study findings and limits: CMV-specific TCR beta clonotypes restricted by HLA-C were the ones dominating the ex vivo response.

This clonotype was seen more than once but under ten times. Its matching antigen is unknown. TCRdb reprocessed the reads with MiXCR, giving one entry per CDR3 protein. The sample shows a few hundred thousand distinct CDR3 sequences, approximately 30% of them seen only once. The source material was cultured PBMCs, sampled from culture after CMV antigen stimulation. This receptor was obtained from a human donor in good health (CMV status not recorded). Some clones in this sample may be carry-over from other donors' samples.

The CDR3 sequence is CASSLGQGVFTEAFF. In nucleotides, the CDR3 is TGTGCCAGCAGCCTCGGACAGGGGGTCTTCACTGAAGCTTTCTTT. This chain links TRBV28 with TRBJ1-1; 10 positions agree with TRBD1. The CDR3 spans 15 residues. Losses at the gene ends were 6 bases for V and 4 bases for J; bases not matched to a gene: 8. Germline values: CDR1 MDHEN, CDR2 SYDVKM.